This paragraph covers one TCR beta chain sequence. This specimen comes from a study of blood T cell repertoires in COVID-19. In the authors' workflow: It was from reference gene primer amplification that nucleated cell counts were estimated. Measured with immunoSEQ multiplex PCR; TCRdb has only the in-frame clones, and not every one. Clone size and the V and J calls come from that table; the DNA yielded D and trimming. The sample includes about 130,000 clones, roughly 80% of them seen just once. The origin of this receptor is a man aged 50-59 years who had recovered from COVID-19. Source material: PBMCs or T cells enriched from blood (not recorded which).

CDR3 DNA sequence: TGTGCCAGCAGCCAAGTATCAGGGGCTGGAAACACCATATATTTT. Amino acids: CASSQVSGAGNTIYF. The genes are TRBV3-1 (or the pseudogene TRBV3-2) and TRBJ1-3; D is perhaps TRBD1 (6 bases). Trimming took 1 base from V and 2 from J, leaving 9 bases between them. This CDR3 has 15 residues. Germline V gene lookup returns CDR1 LGHDT and CDR2 YNNKEL (reference sequence).